These T cell receptor beta chains were read from a single sample in a study of T cell repertoires in cytomegalovirus infection. Antigens for these TCRs are unknown. A single record per CDR3 protein comes from TCRdb applying MiXCR to the reads. The sample lists 700,000 to 950,000 distinct CDR3 sequences, 32% occurring once. Sequencing used cultured CD8+ T cells from PBMCs, obtained from culture after CMV antigen stimulation. The receptors were gathered from a human donor in good health (CMV status not recorded). Some clones in this sample may be carry-over from other donors' samples. Both conserved end residues are part of each CDR3. A D gene is named only where the DNA matches it firmly. Where a row states a size, it is once, few, many or the class of an expanded clone; other rows omit it.

j_call clone_size v_call d_call cdr3_nt cdr3_aa
TRBJ2-4 NA TRBV6-2/TRBV6-3 NA TGTGCCAGCAGTCAACCTTCTAAGCGGATTCAGTACTTC CASSQPSKRIQYF
TRBJ2-1 few TRBV13 TRBD2 TGTGCCAGCAGCTCTTTAGCGGGGGGGCAGTTCTTC CASSSLAGGQFF
TRBJ2-5 few TRBV7-9 NA TGTGCCAGCAGCTTAACGGGGGAGGCGGAGACCCAGTACTTC CASSLTGEAETQYF
TRBJ1-4 few TRBV2 NA TGTGCCAGCAGTGAAGCGGCGCGTGAAAAACTGTTTTTT CASSEAAREKLFF
TRBJ2-2 many TRBV7-8 TRBD2 TGTGCCAGCAGCTTACTAGCGGGGTCGGGCACCGGGGAGCTGTTTTTT CASSLLAGSGTGELFF
TRBJ2-4 NA TRBV7-9 NA TGTGCCAGCAGCTTAGTGCCCCCACAAAACATTCAGTACTTC CASSLVPPQNIQYF
TRBJ2-1 NA TRBV15 TRBD2 TGTGCCACCAGCAGAGACGCGGGGGGGATTCGGAATGAGCAGTTCTTC CATSRDAGGIRNEQFF
TRBJ1-5 NA TRBV15 TRBD1 TGTGCCACCAGCAATGACAGGGGGCTTAATCAGCCCCAGCATTTT CATSNDRGLNQPQHF
TRBJ1-1 NA TRBV5-1 NA TGCGCCAGCAGCGGAGGGGTGGCAGAAACTGAAGCTTTCTTT CASSGGVAETEAFF
TRBJ1-2 NA TRBV12-5 NA TGTGCTAGTGGTACCTACCCAGAATCAGCTAACTATGGCTACACCTTC CASGTYPESANYGYTF
TRBJ1-1 few TRBV27 NA TGTGCCAGCAGTTTATCGGAGGCGAGGAACACTGAAGCTTTCTTT CASSLSEARNTEAFF
TRBJ1-2 many TRBV7-8 TRBD1 TGTGCCAGCAGCTCAGGGGGCGGTCTGAGTGGCTACACCTTC CASSSGGGLSGYTF
TRBJ1-1 NA TRBV5-1 NA TGCGCCAGCCTCCCACCGGAGGGGGAATACACTGAAGCTTTCTTT CASLPPEGEYTEAFF
TRBJ1-3 few TRBV25-1 TRBD1 TGTGCCAGCAGTGGACAGGGGGTGTCCGGAAACACCATATATTTT CASSGQGVSGNTIYF
TRBJ2-2 NA TRBV2 NA TGTGCCAGCAGTGTTTCGGGGTGGGAGCTGTTTTTT CASSVSGWELFF
TRBJ2-3 once TRBV6-1 NA TGTGCCAGCACCAATTGGGATACAGATACGCAGTATTTT CASTNWDTDTQYF
TRBJ2-5 few TRBV7-8 NA TGTGCCAGCAGCCCCCGCAGGATCCAAGAGACCCAGTACTTC CASSPRRIQETQYF
TRBJ2-7 few TRBV19 TRBD1 TGTGCCAGTAGTATAGGGGACAGGGTCAACGAGCAGTACTTC CASSIGDRVNEQYF
TRBJ1-5 NA TRBV6-2/TRBV6-3 TRBD1 TGTGCCAGCAGTTACTCGAGAGGACAGGGCGAGTATAGCAATCAGCCCCAGCATTTT CASSYSRGQGEYSNQPQHF
TRBJ2-1 NA TRBV28 TRBD1 TGTGCCAGCAGTACTAGAGGACAGGTTAGGAATGAGCAGTTCTTC CASSTRGQVRNEQFF
TRBJ2-5 many TRBV7-2 TRBD1 TGTGCCAGCAGCTTAAACAGGGGACAAGAGACCCAGTACTTC CASSLNRGQETQYF
TRBJ2-1 NA TRBV5-1 TRBD1 TGCGCCAGCAGCTCGGGACAGGGTGGCGATGAGCAGTTCTTC CASSSGQGGDEQFF
TRBJ2-2 many TRBV6-1 NA TGTGCCAGCAGTGTTCTACACGGACAGCTCGTAAACACCGGGGAGCTGTTTTTT CASSVLHGQLVNTGELFF
TRBJ1-2 NA TRBV4-1 NA TGCGCCAGCAGCCAAGAAGGAGGGGGTTTTGGCTACACCTTC CASSQEGGGFGYTF
TRBJ1-6 few TRBV7-2 NA TGTGCCAGCAGCCAGGCCCCAAGAAGGTCCTATAATTCACCCCTCCACTTT CASSQAPRRSYNSPLHF
TRBJ1-5 NA TRBV28 NA TGTGCCAGCAGCAACGGGCAGGGCGTCGGGCAGCCCCAGCATTTT CASSNGQGVGQPQHF
TRBJ1-2 few TRBV6-2/TRBV6-3 NA TGTGCCAGCCTGACGGATCCCTTCTATGGCTACACCTTC CASLTDPFYGYTF
TRBJ1-1 many TRBV7-2 NA TGTGCCAGCAGCTTAATCGCTGAAGCTTTCTTT CASSLIAEAFF
TRBJ1-2 few TRBV7-9 NA TGTGCCAGCAGCGCCACCCCGGGGGTTATCTATGGCTACACCTTC CASSATPGVIYGYTF
TRBJ2-1 few TRBV7-8 TRBD2 TGTGCCAGCAGCTTTCGACTAGCGGGTGACTACAATGAGCAGTTCTTC CASSFRLAGDYNEQFF
TRBJ2-7 NA TRBV7-9 NA TGTGCCAGCAGCTCGCCTCTGTTACCCGACGAGCAGTACTTC CASSSPLLPDEQYF
TRBJ2-7 few TRBV7-9 NA TGTGCCAGCAGCCAGGGGGGGCGAAGCTACGAGCAGTACTTC CASSQGGRSYEQYF
TRBJ2-2 few TRBV29-1 TRBD1 TGCAGCGTTGAAGTCAGGGGGCAGAACACCGGGGAGCTGTTTTTT CSVEVRGQNTGELFF
TRBJ1-1 few TRBV6-1 NA TGTGCCAGCCGGCAGTCGAACACTGAAGCTTTCTTT CASRQSNTEAFF
TRBJ1-3 many TRBV6-1 TRBD1 TGTGCCAGCAGGTCTACAGGGGGCCCGGGCAACACCATATATTTT CASRSTGGPGNTIYF
TRBJ2-4 few TRBV27 NA TGTGCCAGCAGTTGGAGTGCTGATTTGGACATTCAGTACTTC CASSWSADLDIQYF
TRBJ2-1 many TRBV7-8 NA TGTGCCAGCCGCGGGCGGAGCAGCCTCTCCTACAATGAGCAGTTCTTC CASRGRSSLSYNEQFF
TRBJ2-3 NA TRBV2 NA TGTGCCAGCTCCCCGAAGGGGGGCACAGATACGCAGTATTTT CASSPKGGTDTQYF
TRBJ2-2 NA TRBV11-2 TRBD1 TGTGCCAGCAGCTTAGTCGTGACAGGGTTCGGGGAGCTGTTTTTT CASSLVVTGFGELFF
TRBJ2-2 few TRBV5-1 TRBD1 TGCGCCAGCAGCTTTCGCCAACGACAGGGGGGCGGTATCGGGGAGCTGTTTTTT CASSFRQRQGGGIGELFF
TRBJ1-1 few TRBV19 NA TGTGCCAACCTCCTAGGGGCACCGAACACTGAAGCTTTCTTT CANLLGAPNTEAFF
TRBJ1-1 many TRBV7-9 TRBD1 TGTGCCAGCAGCGGACAGGGGCGGACTGAAGCTTTCTTT CASSGQGRTEAFF